A single sample is the source of the 20 T cell receptor beta chains below, sequenced in a study of blood T cell repertoires in COVID-19. The protocol was immunoSEQ multiplex PCR, while the TCRdb copy is restricted to in-frame clones and leaves out a portion. The profile shows about 55,000 clones, just over 90% of them singletons. The sample comprised peripheral blood. These receptors all stem from a man in his forties with acute or convalescent COVID-19.

The genes are TRBV15 and TRBJ2-6; weak D call: TRBD1 (5 bases). V shed 0 bases and J shed 1 base, with 7 bases lying between them. Germline V CDR1 and CDR2: LNHNV, YYDKDF (reference sequence). The CDR3 loop spans 16 amino acids. The CDR3 reads CATSRDSGSGANVLTF. The CDR3 DNA reads as TGTGCCACCAGCAGAGACTCAGGGTCTGGGGCCAACGTCCTGACTTTC.

The chain carries TRBV5-1 and TRBJ2-2; D is possibly TRBD2 (6 bases). Germline CDR1 reads SGHRS; CDR2 reads YFSETQ. V lost 4 bases and J lost 2, with 12 bases in between. The CDR3 consists of 15 residues. CDR3 in amino acids: CASSVSSGNTGELFF. The CDR3 nucleotides read TGCGCCAGCAGCGTGAGTAGCGGAAACACCGGGGAGCTGTTTTTT.

The rearrangement joins TRBV5-4 to TRBJ1-6; unclear D gene. V lost 0 bases, J lost 14 bases, and 9 bases lay in between. The CDR3 totals 12 residues. Germline lookup yields CDR1 SGHNT and CDR2 YYREEE (reference sequence). CDR3 amino acids: CASSLGSGALHF. CDR3 DNA: TGTGCCAGCAGCTTGGGGTCCGGTGCCCTCCACTTT.

This chain joins TRBV19 and TRBJ2-5; D is perhaps TRBD1 (5 bases). The CDR3 has 15 amino acids. The germline CDR1 and CDR2 sequences are LNHDA and SQIVND (reference sequence). V gave up 3 bases and J gave up 4 bases, with 15 bases separating them. CDR3 sequence reads: CASSMMGQIGETQYF. The CDR3 DNA is TGTGCCAGTAGTATGATGGGGCAGATCGGAGAGACCCAGTACTTC.

The V gene is TRBV4-3, the J gene TRBJ2-2, with 7 bases aligning to TRBD2. This CDR3 is built from 17 residues. Looked up from germline, CDR1 is LGHNA and CDR2 is YSLEER. Unmatched junction bases numbered 7, after V lost 1 base and J lost 2 bases. The CDR3 loop reads CASSQGAASGNTGELFF. In nucleotides, the CDR3 is TGCGCCAGCAGCCAAGGTGCGGCTAGCGGAAACACCGGGGAGCTGTTTTTT.

J is TRBJ2-3 and V is TRBV6-6, with 10 nucleotides matching TRBD2. The V gene end was trimmed by 6 bases and the J gene end by 1 base; junction bases not matched to a gene: 4. The CDR3 sequence is 15 residues long. Germline V gene sequence: CDR1 MNHNY, CDR2 SVGAGI (reference sequence). The CDR3 nucleotides read TGTGCCAGCAGGGCCGGGACTAGCGGCACAGATACGCAGTATTTT. Protein sequence: CASRAGTSGTDTQYF.

The genes are TRBV5-1 and TRBJ2-2; no clear D gene. Germline lookup yields CDR1 SGHRS and CDR2 YFSETQ. The CDR3 is 15 residues long. With 2 bases removed from V and 2 bases from J, the gap between germline ends came to 10 bases. In DNA, the CDR3 is TGCGCCAGCAGCTTCTTCGACACTAACACCGGGGAGCTGTTTTTT. This codes for CASSFFDTNTGELFF.

This rearrangement joins TRBV5-1 to TRBJ2-7; 8 bases agree with TRBD2. Germline-derived CDR1 and CDR2 are SGHRS and YFSETQ. The CDR3 consists of 14 residues. Unmatched junction bases numbered 8, after V lost 4 bases and J lost 5 bases. For the CDR3, the DNA is TGCGCCAGCAGCAAGAGCGGGAGTCTAGACGAGCAGTACTTC. Translation gives CASSKSGSLDEQYF.

The gene calls are TRBV27 and TRBJ1-1, with D possibly being TRBD1 (5 bases). Germline V gene data show CDR1 as MNHEY and CDR2 as SMNVEV (reference sequence). V was pared by 4 bases and J by 9 bases, with 12 bases between. This CDR3 contains 12 residues. The CDR3 DNA follows: TGTGCCAGCAGTTCCCCGGGACTTAAAGCTTTCTTT. Amino acid sequence: CASSSPGLKAFF.

The chain carries TRBV30 and TRBJ1-5; D may be TRBD1 (5 bases). This CDR3 is 13 amino acids long. Germline CDR1 GTSNPN, CDR2 SVGIG (reference sequence). V was shortened by 1 base and J by 6 bases, with 10 bases between the two germline ends. CDR3 in DNA: TGTGCCTGGAGTGAGGGGTCAGTTCAGCCCCAGCATTTT. This sequence encodes CAWSEGSVQPQHF. The whole variable domain, filled in from reference TRBV30 and TRBJ1-5, reads SQTIHQWPATLVQPVGSPLSLECTVEGTSNPNLYWYRQAAGRGLQLLFYSVGIGQISSEVPQNLSASRPQDRQFILSSKKLLLSDSGFYLCAWSEGSVQPQHFGDGTRLSIL.

The chain links TRBV30 to TRBJ2-3, with D possibly TRBD2 on 5 matching bases. Germline V lookup: CDR1 GTSNPN, CDR2 SVGIG (reference sequence). This CDR3 comprises 14 residues. V was trimmed by 0 bases and J by 2 bases, leaving 9 bases between them. CDR3 region: CAWSVGGNTDTQYF. The CDR3 region has the DNA TGTGCCTGGAGTGTAGGAGGCAACACAGATACGCAGTATTTT.

This clone was seen a few times. J is TRBJ1-2 and V is TRBV5-4; TRBD1 is a possible D gene (6 bases). The CDR3 loop spans 15 amino acids. From germline, CDR1 is SGHNT and CDR2 YYREEE (reference sequence). Trimming left V 1 base short and J 2 bases short, with 12 bases between. The CDR3 here is CASSLRGGQNYGYTF. CDR3 nucleotides: TGTGCCAGCAGCTTGCGGGGTGGACAGAACTATGGCTACACCTTC. The whole variable domain, filled in from reference TRBV5-4 and TRBJ1-2, reads ETGVTQSPTHLIKTRGQQVTLRCSSQSGHNTVSWYQQALGQGPQFIFQYYREEENGRGNFPPRFSGLQFPNYSSELNVNALELDDSALYLCASSLRGGQNYGYTFGSGTRLTVV.

The V and J genes are TRBV4-3 and TRBJ1-1; D is unresolved. Germline lookup yields CDR1 LGHNA and CDR2 YSLEER. The CDR3 sequence is 17 residues long. V was clipped by 1 base and J by 0 bases, with 15 bases between them. The CDR3 spells CASSQGLGIPMNTEAFF. CDR3 nucleotide sequence: TGCGCCAGCAGCCAAGGGCTGGGCATTCCTATGAACACTGAAGCTTTCTTT.

This chain uses TRBV30 with TRBJ2-2, with TRBD1 as a possible D gene (5 bases). V dropped 3 bases and J dropped 4 bases, with 12 bases sitting between them. Germline assignment: CDR1 GTSNPN and CDR2 SVGIG (reference sequence). This CDR3 region has 14 residues. DNA for the CDR3: TGTGCCTGGAGGACAGCGCTGCTCACCGGGGAGCTGTTTTTT. Translating it yields CAWRTALLTGELFF.

For the CDR3, the DNA is TGTGCCAGCAGCCCTCGGAGGGGGCCCTATGGCTACACCTTC. Its translation: CASSPRRGPYGYTF. J is TRBJ1-2 and V is TRBV11-3; 7 bases align to TRBD1. Looked up from germline, CDR1 is SGHNT and CDR2 is YENEEA. V was pared by 5 bases and J by 4 bases, with 7 bases of the junction left unmatched. CDR3 length equals 14 residues.

The chain joins TRBV18 to TRBJ1-3; 9 bases align to TRBD1. CDR1 is KGHSH, CDR2 LQKENI, per germline. V lost 3 bases to trimming and J lost 3 bases; unmatched junction nucleotides: 6. The CDR3 extends over 16 amino acids. Here the CDR3 DNA reads TGTGCCAGCTCACCTCCGGGACAGGGAGGTGGAAACACCATATATTTT. Residues: CASSPPGQGGGNTIYF. The full variable domain, its missing parts supplied by reference TRBV18 and TRBJ1-3, is NAGVMQNPRHLVRRRGQEARLRCSPMKGHSHVYWYRQLPEEGLKFMVYLQKENIIDESGMPKERFSAEFPKEGPSILRIQQVVRGDSAAYFCASSPPGQGGGNTIYFGEGSWLTVV.

J is TRBJ2-1 and V is TRBV6-6; 12 bases are a match to TRBD2. The CDR3 has 16 residues. V dropped 7 bases and J dropped 10; count of bases not matched to a gene: 14. CDR1 and CDR2 from the germline V gene are MNHNY and SVGAGI (reference sequence). As DNA, the CDR3 is TGTGCCAGCAAAACCCTGGCTAGCGGGAGGGTAGGCGAGCAGTTCTTC. Encoded protein: CASKTLASGRVGEQFF.

The chain has TRBV5-1 and TRBJ1-2, with TRBD1 matching 9 bases. The ends lost 4 bases at V and 4 bases at J; junction bases unmatched: 8. The CDR3 runs 15 residues. Germline CDR1 and CDR2: SGHRS and YFSETQ. The CDR3 region is CASSPQTGGGYGYTF. The CDR3 nucleotides read TGCGCCAGCAGCCCACAAACAGGGGGCGGCTATGGCTACACCTTC.

This clone was detected only once. This chain links TRBV5-6 with TRBJ2-1; 7 bases align to TRBD1. Germline CDR1 reads SGHDT; CDR2 reads YYEEEE. The J segment lost 16 bases and the V segment lost 4 bases, leaving 11 bases of the junction unmatched. The CDR3 has 12 residues. CDR3 in amino acids: CASSLALDRNFF. The DNA of the CDR3 is TGTGCCAGCAGCCTGGCTTTGGACAGGAATTTCTTC. Full variable domain (rest looked up from reference TRBV5-6 and TRBJ2-1): DAGVTQSPTHLIKTRGQQVTLRCSPKSGHDTVSWYQQALGQGPQFIFQYYEEEERQRGNFPDRFSGHQFPNYSSELNVNALLLGDSALYLCASSLALDRNFFGPGTRLTVL.

The genes are TRBV2 and TRBJ1-5, with D possibly TRBD1 on 6 matching bases. V lost 2 bases, J lost 7 bases, and 18 bases lay in between. The CDR3 extends over 16 amino acids. The germline V gene encodes CDR1 SNHLY and CDR2 FYNNEI. The CDR3 DNA is TGTGCCAGCAGTGAAAACAGGGCCATAGCAACACAGCCCCAGCATTTT. Translation: CASSENRAIATQPQHF.